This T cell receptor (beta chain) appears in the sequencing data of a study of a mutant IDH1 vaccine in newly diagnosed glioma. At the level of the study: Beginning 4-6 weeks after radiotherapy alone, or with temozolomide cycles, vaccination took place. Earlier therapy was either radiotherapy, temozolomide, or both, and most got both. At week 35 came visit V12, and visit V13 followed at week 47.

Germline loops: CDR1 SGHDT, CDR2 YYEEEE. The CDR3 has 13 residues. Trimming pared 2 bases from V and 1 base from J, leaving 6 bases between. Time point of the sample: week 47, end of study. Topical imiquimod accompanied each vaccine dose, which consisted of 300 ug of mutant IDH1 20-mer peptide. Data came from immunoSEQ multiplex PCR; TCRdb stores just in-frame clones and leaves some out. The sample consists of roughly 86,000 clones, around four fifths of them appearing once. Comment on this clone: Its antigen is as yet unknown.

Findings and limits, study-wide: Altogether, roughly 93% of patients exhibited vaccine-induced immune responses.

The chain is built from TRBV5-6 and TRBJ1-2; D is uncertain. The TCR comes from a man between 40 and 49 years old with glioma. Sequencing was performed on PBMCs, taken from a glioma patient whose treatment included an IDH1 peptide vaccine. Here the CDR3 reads CASSLPDNYGYTF. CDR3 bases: TGTGCCAGCAGCTTACCAGATAACTATGGCTACACCTTC.